The 14 T cell receptor beta chains presented below share a single source sample, sequenced in a study of neurological immune-mediated disorders. Sample time point: longitudinal time-point 3. Using its own MiXCR run on the 5' RACE reads, TCRdb lists one record per CDR3 protein. Of about 80,000 distinct CDR3 sequences in the sample, roughly 4.5% were seen once. Sequenced material: PBMCs. The receptors were gathered from a woman between 55 and 75 years old with multiple sclerosis.

The sample holds many counts of this clonotype. The V call is TRBV20-1, the J call TRBJ2-4; no clear D. The CDR3 loop spans 13 amino acids. Germline V lookup: CDR1 DFQATT, CDR2 SNEGSKA (reference sequence). The V and J ends lost 6 bases and 0 bases respectively, with 9 bases between them. The DNA of the CDR3 is TGCAGTGCCAGGACGGTAGCCAAAAACATTCAGTACTTC. It is translated as CSARTVAKNIQYF.

This clonotype was observed many times. The CDR3 bases are TGTGCCAGCAGCTTAGGGGGTAGCGGGACCTTGTTGGGCACCGGGGAGCTGTTTTTT. Translation: CASSLGGSGTLLGTGELFF. The V and J genes are TRBV7-8 and TRBJ2-2, with 8 nucleotides matching TRBD2. Looked up from germline, CDR1 is SGHVS and CDR2 is FQNEAQ. The CDR3 spans 19 residues. V shed 1 base, J shed 4 bases, and the junction held 14 bases outside the gene matches.

Many counts were recorded for this clonotype. V is TRBV20-1 and J is TRBJ2-5; 8 bases map to TRBD1. With 3 bases clipped from V and 4 bases from J, the junction kept 10 bases outside the gene matches. The CDR3 consists of 15 residues. Germline V gives CDR1 DFQATT, CDR2 SNEGSKA (reference sequence). This chain's CDR3 is CSARKGQGPSETQYF. The DNA for the CDR3 is TGCAGTGCTAGGAAAGGACAGGGCCCCTCAGAGACCCAGTACTTC.

This clonotype has a count of ten or more. The chain joins TRBV21-1 to TRBJ2-2; the D call in the table, TRBD1, was not verified against the DNA. TRBV21-1 is classified as a pseudogene. The length of the CDR3 is 17 residues. CDR3 sequence: CASRKPGQGALTGELFF. CDR3 in DNA: TGTGCCAGCAGGAAACCGGGACAGGGGGCGCTTACCGGGGAGCTGTTTTTT.

This clonotype was picked up many times. V gene TRBV5-5 combines with J gene TRBJ1-1; D perhaps matches TRBD1 (6 bases). Germline V gene sequence: CDR1 SGHKS, CDR2 YYEKEE (reference sequence). The CDR3 covers 17 residues. V lost 2 bases, J lost 0 bases, and 17 bases lay in between. This chain's CDR3 is CASSLTQGRAMNTEAFF. The CDR3 DNA sequence: TGTGCCAGCAGCTTAACACAGGGTCGGGCCATGAACACTGAAGCTTTCTTT.

In its sample, this clonotype was seen many times. The chain has TRBV6-1 and TRBJ1-5; D is unresolved. Germline V gene data show CDR1 as MNHNS and CDR2 as SASEGT. With 2 bases removed from V and 3 bases from J, the gap between germline ends came to 11 bases. There are 15 residues in the CDR3. CDR3 in amino acids: CASSENTQYNQPQHF. CDR3 coding DNA: TGTGCCAGCAGTGAAAACACCCAATACAATCAGCCCCAGCATTTT.

This clonotype was seen repeatedly, ten times or more. The V call is TRBV5-1, the J call TRBJ2-7; D not resolved. Germline values: CDR1 SGHRS, CDR2 YFSETQ. The CDR3 has 12 amino acids. V shed 5 bases and J shed 3 bases, with 9 bases lying between them. As DNA, the CDR3 is TGCGCCAGCAGGGACGGTCTCTACGAGCAGTACTTC. This gives the protein CASRDGLYEQYF.

At least ten counts were recorded for this clonotype. The gene calls are TRBV6-6 and TRBJ1-2; 10 bases map to TRBD1. V trimming: 6 bases; J trimming: 6 bases; junction bases outside the gene matches: 7. Germline V CDR1 and CDR2: MNHNY, SVGAGI (reference sequence). This CDR3 has 14 amino acids. The CDR3 protein is CASSGDRGLDGYTF. Here the CDR3 DNA reads TGTGCCAGCAGCGGCGACAGGGGGCTAGATGGCTACACCTTC.

This clonotype was counted many times. The chain combines TRBV20-1 with TRBJ1-1, with D perhaps TRBD1 (5 bases). The CDR3 loop spans 17 amino acids. Germline V gene data show CDR1 as DFQATT and CDR2 as SNEGSKA (reference sequence). Deletions cut 0 bases from V and 1 base from J, with 18 bases between. The CDR3 spells CSAREGFWGGGNTEAFF. CDR3 coding DNA: TGCAGTGCTAGAGAGGGGTTCTGGGGCGGAGGGAACACTGAAGCTTTCTTT.

The chain joins TRBV11-3 to TRBJ2-2; possibly TRBD2 for D (6 bases). Per germline, CDR1 SGHNT and CDR2 YENEEA. The V and J ends lost 1 base and 7 bases respectively, with 13 bases between them. The CDR3 runs to 15 residues. In nucleotides, the CDR3 is TGTGCCAGCAGCTTAGTGACGGGAGCGGACGGGGAGCTGTTTTTT. Amino acids: CASSLVTGADGELFF.

Many counts were recorded for this clonotype. The CDR3 bases are TGCAGTGCTAGATCCGGAGCGGCGCAGTACTTC. Translated, it gives CSARSGAAQYF. The rearrangement uses TRBV20-1 and TRBJ2-7, with a tentative D call TRBD2 (5 bases). Deletions cut 2 bases from V and 9 bases from J, with 11 bases between. Germline V CDR1 and CDR2: DFQATT, SNEGSKA (reference sequence). The CDR3 consists of 11 residues.

Many counts were recorded for this clonotype. J is TRBJ2-5 and V is TRBV12-3 or TRBV12-4; 11 bases agree with TRBD2. V dropped 6 bases and J dropped 4; count of bases not matched to a gene: 7. CDR3 length: 15 residues. The CDR3 sequence: CASRGVAGGRETQYF. Written as DNA, the CDR3 is TGTGCCAGCAGGGGGGTAGCGGGGGGGCGAGAGACCCAGTACTTC.

This clonotype was detected many times. The V gene is TRBV7-9, the J gene TRBJ2-7; 11 bases are shared with TRBD2. The germline gives CDR1 SEHNR, CDR2 FQNEAQ (reference sequence). With 5 bases clipped from V and 2 bases from J, the junction kept 8 bases outside the gene matches. CDR3 length equals 16 residues. For the CDR3, the DNA is TGTGCCAGCAGCCGATCTCGACTAGCGGGGACCTACGAGCAGTACTTC. It encodes CASSRSRLAGTYEQYF.

This clonotype was counted many times. The V call is TRBV7-9, the J call TRBJ2-5, with D perhaps TRBD1 or TRBD2 (5 bases each). V lost 5 bases and J 0 bases, leaving 16 bases between the germline ends. The CDR3 is 16 amino acids. The germline CDR1 and CDR2 sequences are SEHNR and FQNEAQ (reference sequence). In nucleotides, the CDR3 is TGTGCCAGCAGCCCGGGGAGACAGTCGTACCAAGAGACCCAGTACTTC. Encoded protein: CASSPGRQSYQETQYF.